Presented here are 22 T cell receptor beta chains from one specimen sequenced in a study of immune evolution from preneoplasia to lung adenocarcinoma. Clones were sequenced by immunoSEQ multiplex PCR, and TCRdb holds only the in-frame ones, with some missing. The repertoire includes 4,000 to 5,000 clones, about 75% of them detected once, and around 10% sits in the top ten. The material sequenced was FFPE minimally invasive lung adenocarcinoma tissue. The receptor source for this set is a person aged 65-85 years with lung adenocarcinoma.

This clone was recorded only once. This chain uses TRBV6-5 with TRBJ2-2, with D possibly TRBD2 on 6 matching bases. Germline CDR1 is MNHEY and CDR2 is SVGAGI. The CDR3 totals 15 residues. V was shortened by 6 bases and J by 1 base, with 12 bases between the two germline ends. CDR3 DNA sequence: TGTGCCAGCAGGGACTACCGCATGAACACCGGGGAGCTGTTTTTT. Protein product: CASRDYRMNTGELFF.

The rearrangement joins TRBV9 to TRBJ2-3; D is undetermined. Germline CDR1 is SGDLS and CDR2 is YYNGEE. V was clipped by 3 bases and J by 4 bases, with 15 bases between them. This CDR3 has 15 amino acids. CDR3 sequence (DNA): TGTGCCAGCAGCGCAGAGGATTGGTACGCAGATACGCAGTATTTT. Encoded protein: CASSAEDWYADTQYF.

The chain is built from TRBV10-3 and TRBJ2-2, with TRBD2 matching 8 bases. After removal of 11 bases from V and 5 bases from J, the junction contained 4 bases not matched to a gene. Germline V lookup: CDR1 ENHRY, CDR2 SYGVKD. The CDR3 contains 12 residues. Here the CDR3 DNA reads TGTGCCGCCACGGGAGGGACCGGGGAGCTGTTTTTT. It yields the protein CAATGGTGELFF.

V gene TRBV6-4 combines with J gene TRBJ1-1, with TRBD1 matching 7 bases. V dropped 8 bases and J dropped 1; count of bases not matched to a gene: 4. Germline loops: CDR1 MRHNA, CDR2 SNTAGT. The CDR3 runs 13 residues. This CDR3 is CASSRQGNTEAFF. For the CDR3, the DNA is TGTGCCAGCTCTCGACAGGGGAACACTGAAGCTTTCTTT.

This chain connects TRBV30 to TRBJ2-3; no clear D. V gave up 4 bases and J gave up 6 bases, with 17 bases separating them. From germline, CDR1 is GTSNPN and CDR2 SVGIG (reference sequence). The CDR3 runs to 14 residues. The DNA for the CDR3 is TGTGCCTGGACTAGATCAGGAAGTAAGGATACGCAGTATTTT. The encoded protein is CAWTRSGSKDTQYF.

This chain uses TRBV5-1 with TRBJ2-5; 7 positions match TRBD1. The CDR3 is 17 amino acids. The germline gives CDR1 SGHRS, CDR2 YFSETQ. V gave up 1 base and J gave up 1 base; unmatched junction bases: 10. The CDR3 region is CASSLSSGTDIQETQYF. CDR3 coding DNA: TGCGCCAGCAGCTTGTCTTCCGGGACAGACATCCAAGAGACCCAGTACTTC.

This clone was observed a handful of times. The chain links TRBV18 to TRBJ1-3; no clear D gene. Germline CDR1 KGHSH, CDR2 LQKENI. The V gene lost 4 bases and the J gene lost 0 bases, with 16 bases spanning the gap. The CDR3 spans 17 residues. Written as DNA, the CDR3 is TGTGCCAGCTCACTATCCCAGGCGGATTACTCTGGAAACACCATATATTTT. It yields the protein CASSLSQADYSGNTIYF.

This sequence joins TRBV6-1 and TRBJ2-7, with D possibly matching TRBD2 (7 bases). CDR1 MNHNS and CDR2 SASEGT come from the germline V gene. The V end lost 6 bases, the J end lost 3 bases, and 15 bases lay between the germline ends. This CDR3 contains 14 residues. CDR3 amino acids: CASRRGGPGYEQYF. CDR3 DNA sequence: TGTGCCAGCAGGAGGGGGGGGCCAGGCTACGAGCAGTACTTC.

The rearrangement links TRBV28 to TRBJ2-1; D is unresolved. Germline V gene lookup returns CDR1 MDHEN and CDR2 SYDVKM. CDR3 length: 11 amino acids. V lost 4 bases and J 12 bases, leaving 10 bases between the germline ends. The CDR3 here is CASSSYRRQFF. CDR3 sequence (DNA): TGTGCCAGCAGTTCTTATAGGAGGCAGTTCTTC.

The genes are TRBV6-5 and TRBJ1-6; D is uncertain. This CDR3 spans 15 amino acids. Trimming pared 2 bases from V and 4 bases from J, leaving 9 bases between. The germline V gene has CDR1 MNHEY and CDR2 SVGAGI. In DNA, the CDR3 is TGTGCCAGCAGTTACACGACGAGGTATAATTCACCCCTCCACTTT. Amino acid sequence: CASSYTTRYNSPLHF.

This clone has just a few counts. The chain combines TRBV4-3 with TRBJ2-1; 10 bases align to TRBD2. This CDR3 region has 15 residues. The V gene end was trimmed by 2 bases and the J gene end by 2 bases; junction bases not matched to a gene: 0. Germline V CDR1 and CDR2: LGHNA, YSLEER. This CDR3 reads CASSQTSGTYNEQFF. In DNA, the CDR3 is TGCGCCAGCAGCCAAACTAGCGGGACCTACAATGAGCAGTTCTTC.

The chain recombines TRBV18 with TRBJ2-7; 8 bases align to TRBD1. The CDR3 sequence is 15 residues long. Trimming at V came to 4 bases and at J to 0 bases, leaving 5 bases not matched to a gene. Per germline, CDR1 KGHSH and CDR2 LQKENI. CDR3 in DNA: TGTGCCAGCTCACTAGCCGGGACAGGCTCCTACGAGCAGTACTTC. Protein: CASSLAGTGSYEQYF. The entire variable domain, with the rest obtained from reference TRBV18 and TRBJ2-7, is as follows: NAGVMQNPRHLVRRRGQEARLRCSPMKGHSHVYWYRQLPEEGLKFMVYLQKENIIDESGMPKERFSAEFPKEGPSILRIQQVVRGDSAAYFCASSLAGTGSYEQYFGPGTRLTVT.

The V call is TRBV7-9, the J call TRBJ2-3; TRBD2 matches at 11 bases. Germline loops: CDR1 SEHNR, CDR2 FQNEAQ (reference sequence). This CDR3 is built from 15 residues. The junction had 5 bases not matched to a gene; V was cut back by 7 bases and J by 2 bases. The CDR3 region has the DNA TGTGCCAGCACTCTAGCGGGAGGTATCACAGATACGCAGTATTTT. Protein: CASTLAGGITDTQYF.

The V gene is TRBV2, the J gene TRBJ2-7, with D maybe TRBD1 (6 bases). The CDR3 is 14 amino acids. Trimming pared 7 bases from V and 0 bases from J, leaving 13 bases between. Germline CDR1 is SNHLY and CDR2 is FYNNEI. The CDR3 nucleotides read TGTGCCAGCAAACAGGGCATAAACTCCTACGAGCAGTACTTC. Protein: CASKQGINSYEQYF.

The J gene is TRBJ2-5, the V gene TRBV4-1, with unresolved D. Per the germline V gene, CDR1 is MGHRA and CDR2 is YSYEKL. The CDR3 totals 14 residues. The V gene lost 2 bases and the J gene lost 1 base, with 8 bases spanning the gap. CDR3 in DNA: TGCGCCAGCAGCCAAACACAAGGCCAAGAGACCCAGTACTTC. It encodes CASSQTQGQETQYF.

The chain is built from TRBV6-5 and TRBJ1-1, with 8 bases that match TRBD1. The junction had 6 bases not matched to a gene; V was cut back by 6 bases and J by 6 bases. The germline gives CDR1 MNHEY, CDR2 SVGAGI. This CDR3 spans 13 amino acids. The CDR3 DNA sequence: TGTGCCAGCAGCACTACAGGGGGGGCTGAAGCTTTCTTT. Its translation is CASSTTGGAEAFF.

The sample holds a few counts of this clone. The chain recombines TRBV5-5 with TRBJ2-5; TRBD2 matches 13 bases. Germline V CDR1 and CDR2: SGHKS, YYEKEE (reference sequence). Trimming at V came to 3 bases and at J to 5 bases, leaving 7 bases not matched to a gene. The CDR3 has 16 amino acids. This chain's CDR3 is CASSWTSGSSGETQYF. CDR3 coding DNA: TGTGCCAGCAGCTGGACTAGCGGGAGCTCTGGGGAGACCCAGTACTTC.

The rearrangement joins TRBV11-2 to TRBJ1-2; D gene uncertain. CDR3 length: 14 residues. Trimming took 5 bases from V and 3 from J, leaving 13 bases between them. The germline gives CDR1 SGHAT, CDR2 FQNNGV. The CDR3 loop reads CASSHNRIDYGYTF. DNA for the CDR3: TGTGCCAGCAGCCATAACCGAATCGACTATGGCTACACCTTC.

The chain carries TRBV29-1 and TRBJ2-1, with 9 bases matching TRBD1. Looked up from germline, CDR1 is SQVTM and CDR2 is ANQGSEA. CDR3 length: 14 amino acids. V trimming: 4 bases; J trimming: 6 bases; junction bases outside the gene matches: 7. CDR3 DNA: TGCAGCGTTGGGTGGACAGGGGTTGCCAATGAGCAGTTCTTC. Protein: CSVGWTGVANEQFF.

The V call is TRBV7-9, the J call TRBJ2-5; 11 bases agree with TRBD2. The CDR3 is 16 residues long. Germline lookup yields CDR1 SEHNR and CDR2 FQNEAQ (reference sequence). The V segment lost 3 bases and the J segment 3 bases; nucleotides outside the gene matches: 6. This CDR3 reads CASSFPHSGGEETQYF. The DNA for the CDR3 is TGTGCCAGCAGCTTTCCCCATAGCGGGGGGGAAGAGACCCAGTACTTC.

The chain recombines TRBV2 with TRBJ2-3; 7 nucleotides agree with TRBD2. The CDR3 extends over 15 amino acids. V shed 4 bases, J shed 0 bases, and the junction held 4 bases outside the gene matches. CDR1 is SNHLY, CDR2 FYNNEI, per germline. CDR3 sequence (DNA): TGTGCCAGCAGTGCTAGCGGAGTTAGCACAGATACGCAGTATTTT. This codes for CASSASGVSTDTQYF.

V is TRBV7-2 and J is TRBJ1-6, with D perhaps matching TRBD1 (6 bases). The V gene's germline CDR1 is SGHTA and CDR2 FQGNSA. Trimming pared 1 base from V and 8 bases from J, leaving 12 bases between. The CDR3 has 15 amino acids. The CDR3 loop is CASSLVPPGDSPLHF. CDR3 nucleotides: TGTGCCAGCAGCTTAGTTCCTCCAGGGGATTCACCCCTCCACTTT.